This T cell receptor beta chain emerged from a study of T cell responses to AZD1222 COVID-19 vaccine. This CDR3 has 13 amino acids. V lost 6 bases and J 5 bases, leaving 13 bases between the germline ends. Germline-derived CDR1 and CDR2 are MNHEY and SVGAGI. Measured with immunoSEQ multiplex PCR; TCRdb has only the in-frame clones, and not every one. The sample carries approximately 160,000 clones, 70% to 90% recorded once. The V and J genes are TRBV6-5 and TRBJ2-5; D may be TRBD1 (5 bases). This TCR derives from an adult in good health. Sequences were derived from peripheral blood, sampled on day 0 of AZD1222 vaccination. CDR3 bases: TGTGCCAGCAGCAAGGACACCCTCGAGACCCAGTACTTC. It codes for CASSKDTLETQYF.